This is a list of T cell receptor beta chains from one sample in a study of graft-versus-host responses after intestinal transplantation. The assay was immunoSEQ multiplex PCR, and TCRdb's table has in-frame clones only and misses some. The sample holds around 110,000 clones, 90% seen once. These receptors lack a known antigen. The sequencing here drew on unstimulated CD4+ T cells sorted from spleen or lymph node cells, taken before intestinal transplant. The receptors here all came from a human donor who received an intestinal transplant. Both conserved end residues are part of each CDR3. The order of the fields is V gene, CDR3 length, clone size, D gene, J gene, CDR3 protein, CDR3 DNA. D genes are given only for firm matches. The size of a clone is reported for some rows only, either as once, few or many, or as a class for expanded clones.

V gene: TRBV6-1; CDR3 length: 15; clone size: -; D gene: TRBD1; J gene: TRBJ2-7; CDR3 protein: CASSRGQGISYEQYF; CDR3 DNA: TGTGCCAGCAGTCGTGGACAGGGTATATCCTACGAGCAGTACTTC
V gene: TRBV6-1; CDR3 length: 13; clone size: -; D gene: -; J gene: TRBJ2-7; CDR3 protein: CASSVRDTYEQYF; CDR3 DNA: TGTGCCAGCAGTGTTCGGGACACCTACGAGCAGTACTTC
V gene: TRBV6-1; CDR3 length: 14; clone size: -; D gene: -; J gene: TRBJ2-2; CDR3 protein: CASSEQANTGELFF; CDR3 DNA: TGTGCCAGCAGTGAACAGGCGAACACCGGGGAGCTGTTTTTT
V gene: TRBV29-1; CDR3 length: 10; clone size: -; D gene: TRBD1; J gene: TRBJ2-1; CDR3 protein: CSGGTGEEFF; CDR3 DNA: TGCAGCGGGGGGACAGGGGAAGAGTTCTTC
V gene: TRBV19; CDR3 length: 17; clone size: -; D gene: -; J gene: TRBJ2-2; CDR3 protein: CASSVYRSSANTGELFF; CDR3 DNA: TGTGCCAGTAGTGTCTACAGGTCGTCGGCGAACACCGGGGAGCTGTTTTTT
V gene: TRBV6-4; CDR3 length: 16; clone size: -; D gene: -; J gene: TRBJ2-7; CDR3 protein: CASSWTDTTDNYEQYF; CDR3 DNA: TGTGCCAGCAGCTGGACAGACACGACTGATAACTACGAGCAGTACTTC
V gene: TRBV30; CDR3 length: 14; clone size: -; D gene: TRBD1; J gene: TRBJ2-2; CDR3 protein: CAWGQGSNTGELFF; CDR3 DNA: TGTGCCTGGGGACAGGGTAGTAACACCGGGGAGCTGTTTTTT
V gene: TRBV6-1; CDR3 length: 14; clone size: -; D gene: -; J gene: TRBJ2-3; CDR3 protein: CASSEVGHADTQYF; CDR3 DNA: TGTGCCAGCAGTGAAGTGGGCCATGCAGATACGCAGTATTTT
V gene: TRBV5-5; CDR3 length: 15; clone size: -; D gene: -; J gene: TRBJ2-5; CDR3 protein: CASSLVGRTGETQYF; CDR3 DNA: TGTGCCAGCAGCTTGGTTGGGAGGACGGGAGAGACCCAGTACTTC
V gene: TRBV25-1; CDR3 length: 11; clone size: -; D gene: -; J gene: TRBJ2-1; CDR3 protein: CASKLVAEQFF; CDR3 DNA: TGTGCCAGCAAGTTGGTAGCGGAGCAGTTCTTC
V gene: TRBV6-5; CDR3 length: 16; clone size: -; D gene: TRBD1; J gene: TRBJ2-7; CDR3 protein: CASSYSGTGGRYEQYF; CDR3 DNA: TGTGCCAGCAGTTACTCAGGGACAGGGGGACGTTACGAGCAGTACTTC
V gene: TRBV10-3; CDR3 length: 13; clone size: -; D gene: -; J gene: TRBJ1-1; CDR3 protein: CAISTSAGTEAFF; CDR3 DNA: TGTGCCATCAGTACGTCGGCGGGCACTGAAGCTTTCTTT
V gene: TRBV15; CDR3 length: 16; clone size: -; D gene: TRBD1; J gene: TRBJ1-2; CDR3 protein: CATSRYHLQGVRGYTF; CDR3 DNA: TGTGCCACCAGCAGATATCACTTACAGGGGGTCCGTGGCTACACCTTC
V gene: TRBV25-1; CDR3 length: 13; clone size: -; D gene: -; J gene: TRBJ1-1; CDR3 protein: CASSDRGGTEAFF; CDR3 DNA: TGTGCCAGCAGTGACAGGGGTGGGACTGAAGCTTTCTTT
V gene: TRBV7-8; CDR3 length: 14; clone size: -; D gene: -; J gene: TRBJ1-5; CDR3 protein: CASSSVAKWQPQHF; CDR3 DNA: TGTGCCAGCAGCTCCGTGGCAAAGTGGCAGCCCCAGCATTTT
V gene: TRBV5-4; CDR3 length: 16; clone size: -; D gene: -; J gene: TRBJ2-2; CDR3 protein: CASSLVTSRGTGELFF; CDR3 DNA: TGTGCCAGCAGCTTGGTCACCTCTCGAGGCACCGGGGAGCTGTTTTTT
V gene: TRBV2; CDR3 length: 15; clone size: -; D gene: TRBD1; J gene: TRBJ1-4; CDR3 protein: CASSGPEQGNEKLFF; CDR3 DNA: TGTGCCAGCAGTGGGCCGGAACAGGGGAATGAAAAACTGTTTTTT
V gene: TRBV30; CDR3 length: 18; clone size: -; D gene: TRBD1; J gene: TRBJ1-2; CDR3 protein: CAWRALGTGPQTNYGYTF; CDR3 DNA: TGTGCCTGGAGGGCCTTGGGGACAGGGCCCCAGACCAACTATGGCTACACCTTC
V gene: TRBV6-6; CDR3 length: 16; clone size: once; D gene: TRBD1; J gene: TRBJ1-1; CDR3 protein: CASSYPYGQGRTEAFF; CDR3 DNA: TGTGCCAGCAGTTACCCCTACGGACAGGGGAGGACTGAAGCTTTCTTT
V gene: TRBV9; CDR3 length: 16; clone size: -; D gene: -; J gene: TRBJ1-5; CDR3 protein: CASSADGGGGNQPQHF; CDR3 DNA: TGTGCCAGCAGCGCCGACGGAGGGGGGGGCAATCAGCCCCAGCATTTT
V gene: TRBV30; CDR3 length: 12; clone size: -; D gene: -; J gene: TRBJ2-7; CDR3 protein: CAWSRIGGEQYF; CDR3 DNA: TGTGCCTGGAGTCGAATCGGGGGCGAGCAGTACTTC
V gene: TRBV19; CDR3 length: 13; clone size: -; D gene: TRBD2; J gene: TRBJ2-5; CDR3 protein: CASSIGREETQYF; CDR3 DNA: TGTGCCAGTAGTATTGGGAGGGAAGAGACCCAGTACTTC
V gene: TRBV5-6; CDR3 length: 15; clone size: -; D gene: TRBD1; J gene: TRBJ2-5; CDR3 protein: CASSLNSGGEETQYF; CDR3 DNA: TGTGCCAGCAGCCTCAATTCAGGGGGCGAGGAGACCCAGTACTTC
V gene: TRBV28; CDR3 length: 12; clone size: -; D gene: -; J gene: TRBJ2-3; CDR3 protein: CASRELGNAQYF; CDR3 DNA: TGTGCCAGCAGGGAGTTAGGCAACGCGCAGTATTTT
V gene: TRBV15; CDR3 length: 14; clone size: -; D gene: TRBD1; J gene: TRBJ2-7; CDR3 protein: CATSRETGVYEQYF; CDR3 DNA: TGTGCCACCAGCAGAGAGACAGGGGTCTACGAGCAGTACTTC
V gene: TRBV19; CDR3 length: 16; clone size: once; D gene: -; J gene: TRBJ1-5; CDR3 protein: CASSIERGNSNQPQHF; CDR3 DNA: TGTGCCAGTAGTATAGAGCGGGGGAATAGCAATCAGCCCCAGCATTTT